One sample yielded the 4 T cell receptor beta chains listed below, sequenced in a study of STAT5B mutations in CD4+ large granular lymphocyte leukemia. Profiling relied on immunoSEQ multiplex PCR, and the TCRdb table lists in-frame clones only, not all of them. The sample consists of some 34,000 clones, 80% to 90% of them appearing once. Material: CD4+ T cells from blood buffy coats. The source is a human donor in good health.

This clone has just a few counts. V is TRBV19 and J is TRBJ2-1; D tentatively reads TRBD1 or TRBD2 (5 bases each). V lost 5 bases and J lost 6, with 14 bases in between. There are 14 residues in the CDR3. CDR1 is LNHDA and CDR2 is SQIVND in the germline V gene (reference sequence). The CDR3 region is CASSRGPGGNEQFF. In DNA, the CDR3 is TGTGCCAGTAGTCGGGGACCTGGGGGCAATGAGCAGTTCTTC.

The chain couples TRBV5-3 to TRBJ2-5, with 7 positions matching TRBD2. Near its end, the DNA agrees better with TRBJ2-7, so the J call may be wrong. TRBV5-3 is flagged as an ORF with uncertain function. CDR3 length: 15 amino acids. In nucleotides, the CDR3 is TGTGCCAGAAGCTTGAGCCTAGCGGAATACTACGAGCAGTACTTC. Amino acids: CARSLSLAEYYEQYF.

V and J are TRBV7-9 and TRBJ2-7, with TRBD2 matching over 12 bases. Unmatched junction bases numbered 5, after V lost 1 base and J lost 10 bases. The CDR3 runs to 14 residues. Germline assignment: CDR1 SEHNR and CDR2 FQNEAQ (reference sequence). The CDR3 DNA sequence: TGTGCCAGCAGCTTAGGTCTAGCGGGAGGGCTTCAGTACTTC. Protein: CASSLGLAGGLQYF.

This clone showed up just a few times. The V and J genes are TRBV5-4 and TRBJ1-5; no definite D call. The germline CDR1 and CDR2 sequences are SGHNT and YYREEE (reference sequence). V gave up 2 bases and J gave up 4 bases, with 7 bases separating them. This CDR3 is built from 13 residues. The CDR3 here is CASSFDPNQPQHF. The CDR3 DNA is TGTGCCAGCAGCTTTGACCCTAATCAGCCCCAGCATTTT.